A selection of T cell receptor beta chains follows, all from one sample in a study of tumor-infiltrating lymphocytes in primary liver carcinoma. TCRdb re-analysed the multiplex PCR reads in MiXCR, keeping a single row per CDR3 protein. The table records approximately 40,000 distinct CDR3 sequences, approximately 70% of them present only once. Source material: liver tumor tissue from sampling region 2. The origin of the receptors is a man between 40 and 49 years old with primary liver carcinoma and hepatitis B virus infection. The conserved cysteine and the conserved F or W are not part of the CDR3 here. The D gene is left open where the match is weak.

TRBD2	TRBV29-1	TRBJ2-1	SGQGLTGVGEQF
NA	TRBV28	TRBJ2-2	ASRTPRPNTGELF
NA	TRBV7-3	TRBJ1-6	ASSLTQTNSALH
TRBD2	TRBV11-2	TRBJ2-3	ASGLQAGVSTDRRY
TRBD2	TRBV30	TRBJ2-4	AWCNRGVTKNIQY
NA	TRBV2	TRBJ2-5	ASVQGHREETRY
NA	TRBV10-3	TRBJ1-2	AISESQLADGYT
TRBD2	TRBV28	TRBJ2-5	TSSFHSGSGETQY
TRBD1	TRBV29-1	TRBJ2-5	SVASGTGEETQY
TRBD1	TRBV6-2/TRBV6-3	TRBJ2-1	ANTEPGQGATEQF
TRBD2	TRBV11-2	TRBJ2-7	ASNHAGGDSGQC
NA	TRBV6-2/TRBV6-3	TRBJ2-1	TSRLPQASYNEQF
TRBD2	TRBV29-1	TRBJ2-6	SIGGASGSLSGANVLT